The clone carrying this T cell receptor beta chain was observed a few times. Its antigen is as yet unknown. This sample is drawn from a study of early T cells in non-severe SARS-CoV-2 infection. On the study more broadly: Chains were unpaired, as sequencing was done on bulk RNA from unsorted whole blood. Whole-study results and caveats: Anti-spike CD8 specificities were favored by VDJdb matching, whose results missed private and CD4 specificities.

Separate cDNA molecules each had unique molecular identifiers attached to them. In TCRdb, the 5' RACE reads were re-called with MiXCR into one record per CDR3 protein. This repertoire shows tens of thousands of distinct CDR3 sequences, 9% to 15% found once; its top ten account for about 16%. After removal of 4 bases from V and 7 bases from J, the junction contained 13 bases not matched to a gene. The germline V gene has CDR1 LGHDT and CDR2 YNNKEL (reference sequence). The CDR3 runs to 17 residues. Sequenced: whole blood. The chain uses TRBV3-1 and TRBJ2-1, with TRBD2 matching over 10 bases. The TCR originated in an adult who was a healthcare worker with PCR-confirmed SARS-CoV-2 infection or an uninfected control (not recorded which). The CDR3: CASSRQSLAGGRNEQFF. CDR3 nucleotide sequence: TGTGCCAGCAGCCGACAGTCTTTAGCGGGAGGAAGGAATGAGCAGTTCTTC.